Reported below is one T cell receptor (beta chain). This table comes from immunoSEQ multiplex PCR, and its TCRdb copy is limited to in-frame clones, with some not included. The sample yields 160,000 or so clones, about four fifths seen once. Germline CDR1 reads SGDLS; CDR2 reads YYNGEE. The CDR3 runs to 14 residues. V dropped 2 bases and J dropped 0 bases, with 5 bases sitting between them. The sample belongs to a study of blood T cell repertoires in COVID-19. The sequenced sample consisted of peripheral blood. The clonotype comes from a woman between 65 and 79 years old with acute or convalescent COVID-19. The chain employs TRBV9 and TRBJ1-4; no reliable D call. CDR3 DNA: TGTGCCAGCAGCGTTTCGGCAACTAATGAAAAACTGTTTTTT. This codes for CASSVSATNEKLFF.